Below are 12 T cell receptor beta chains sequenced from a single sample in a study of beta chain features in type 1 diabetes. The antigens of these receptors remain unknown. Study results and limitations: Shortening of TCRB CDR3s, moderate but significant, appeared in all four CD4+ subsets of Type 1 diabetes patients.

The isolated RNA, all of it, was reverse transcribed, so expressed TCRB transcripts were what got sequenced. TCRdb's copy holds only in-frame clones and misses some; the assay was immunoSEQ multiplex PCR. Of tens of thousands of clones listed, around 60% are singletons. Sequenced material: stem cell memory CD4+ T cells from blood. Receptors were obtained from a woman aged 30 to 39 with type 1 diabetes.

The chain employs TRBV10-3 and TRBJ2-7, with TRBD2 identical over 13 bases. Germline loops: CDR1 ENHRY, CDR2 SYGVKD. The junction had 3 bases not matched to a gene; V was cut back by 4 bases and J by 6 bases. This CDR3 region has 14 residues. The CDR3 reads CAISVTSGRVEQYF. As DNA, the CDR3 is TGTGCCATCAGTGTTACTAGCGGGAGGGTCGAGCAGTACTTC.

The chain couples TRBV30 to TRBJ2-1, with 9 bases that match TRBD1. V lost 3 bases, J lost 11 bases, and 11 bases stayed unmatched. CDR3 length: 14 amino acids. The germline CDR1 and CDR2 sequences are GTSNPN and SVGIG (reference sequence). CDR3 nucleotide sequence: TGTGCCTGGAGCACGGGGACAGGGCCAACAAAGCAGTTCTTC. Amino acids: CAWSTGTGPTKQFF. The complete variable domain, with remaining parts taken from reference TRBV30 and TRBJ2-1, reads SQTIHQWPATLVQPVGSPLSLECTVEGTSNPNLYWYRQAAGRGLQLLFYSVGIGQISSEVPQNLSASRPQDRQFILSSKKLLLSDSGFYLCAWSTGTGPTKQFFGPGTRLTVL.

The chain uses TRBV29-1 and TRBJ2-7; D is possibly TRBD1 (5 bases). Germline values: CDR1 SQVTM, CDR2 ANQGSEA. The CDR3 covers 12 residues. V was trimmed by 1 base and J by 2 bases, leaving 6 bases between them. The CDR3 DNA follows: TGCAGCGTTGAAGCAGGGACCTACGAGCAGTACTTC. Protein product: CSVEAGTYEQYF.

Written as DNA, the CDR3 is TGTGCCAGCAGCCGAGAACAGGCCTCCTACGAGCAGTACTTC. Its translation: CASSREQASYEQYF. This sequence joins TRBV11-1 and TRBJ2-7; the D gene is possibly TRBD1 (5 bases). There are 14 residues in the CDR3. The germline V and J ends were trimmed by 5 bases and 0 bases, with 11 bases remaining between them. Germline V gene data show CDR1 as SGHAT and CDR2 as FQDESV (reference sequence).

The genes are TRBV7-3 and TRBJ2-2; 10 bases line up with TRBD1. Germline lookup yields CDR1 SGHTA and CDR2 FQGTGA. V lost 5 bases to trimming and J lost 3 bases; unmatched junction nucleotides: 3. The CDR3 is 15 amino acids. The CDR3 loop reads CASSLTGGDTGELFF. DNA of the CDR3: TGTGCCAGCAGCCTGACAGGGGGCGACACCGGGGAGCTGTTTTTT.

The sample holds a few counts of this clone. V is TRBV18 and J is TRBJ1-3; D is undetermined. Germline loops: CDR1 KGHSH, CDR2 LQKENI. The CDR3 is 15 residues long. V was cut by 0 bases and J by 0 bases, with 6 bases left in between. This CDR3 reads CASSPPGSSGNTIYF. The CDR3 DNA reads TGTGCCAGCTCACCACCGGGGAGCTCTGGAAACACCATATATTTT. Looking up the rest from reference TRBV18 and TRBJ1-3 gives the full variable domain: NAGVMQNPRHLVRRRGQEARLRCSPMKGHSHVYWYRQLPEEGLKFMVYLQKENIIDESGMPKERFSAEFPKEGPSILRIQQVVRGDSAAYFCASSPPGSSGNTIYFGEGSWLTVV.

The V and J genes are TRBV10-2 and TRBJ2-7, with 12 positions matching TRBD2. The CDR3 runs to 13 residues. Trimming removed 9 bases from V and 2 bases from J; junction bases left unmatched: 2. CDR1 WSHSY and CDR2 SAAADI come from the germline V gene. As DNA, the CDR3 is TGCGCCAGTAGACTAGCGGGAGCCTACGAGCAGTACTTC. Its protein product is CASRLAGAYEQYF.

The V and J genes are TRBV7-2 and TRBJ2-1; D may be TRBD2 (6 bases). CDR1 and CDR2 (germline): SGHTA, FQGNSA. V gave up 4 bases and J gave up 6 bases, with 10 bases separating them. This CDR3 is built from 13 residues. The CDR3 protein is CASSSGTVNEQFF. In nucleotides, the CDR3 is TGTGCCAGCAGCTCCGGGACTGTCAATGAGCAGTTCTTC.

The rearrangement joins TRBV30 to TRBJ1-2; 7 bases align to TRBD1. Germline-derived CDR1 and CDR2 are GTSNPN and SVGIG (reference sequence). V dropped 4 bases and J dropped 6; count of bases not matched to a gene: 2. This CDR3 has 11 amino acids. The CDR3 sequence: CAWNTGDGYTF. The CDR3 DNA reads TGTGCCTGGAACACAGGGGATGGCTACACCTTC. Full variable domain (missing parts from reference TRBV30 and TRBJ1-2): SQTIHQWPATLVQPVGSPLSLECTVEGTSNPNLYWYRQAAGRGLQLLFYSVGIGQISSEVPQNLSASRPQDRQFILSSKKLLLSDSGFYLCAWNTGDGYTFGSGTRLTVV.

This chain links TRBV19 with TRBJ2-3, with TRBD2 matching over 7 bases. Germline CDR1 and CDR2: LNHDA and SQIVND (reference sequence). The CDR3 spans 15 residues. The V segment lost 7 bases and the J segment 1 base; nucleotides outside the gene matches: 8. CDR3 in amino acids: CASTSLASGTDTQYF. DNA of the CDR3: TGTGCCAGTACCTCACTAGCGTCGGGCACAGATACGCAGTATTTT.

The chain employs TRBV30 and TRBJ2-2; D is ambiguous. The V end lost 0 bases, the J end lost 1 base, and 12 bases lay between the germline ends. Germline V gene data show CDR1 as GTSNPN and CDR2 as SVGIG (reference sequence). This CDR3 has 16 amino acids. As DNA, the CDR3 is TGTGCCTGGAGTGTACGGCTGCCAGGGAACACCGGGGAGCTGTTTTTT. It is translated as CAWSVRLPGNTGELFF.

CDR3 DNA: TGCAGCGTCGGCCAATCTTACGCCGGGACTGGGGCCAACGTCCTGACTTTC. It translates to CSVGQSYAGTGANVLTF. The chain combines TRBV29-1 with TRBJ2-6; D perhaps matches TRBD2 (5 bases). The CDR3 has 17 residues. Germline loops: CDR1 SQVTM, CDR2 ANQGSEA. Deletions cut 6 bases from V and 2 bases from J, with 20 bases between. Variable domain in full (rest from reference TRBV29-1 and TRBJ2-6): SAVISQKPSRDICQRGTSLTIQCQVDSQVTMMFWYRQQPGQSLTLIATANQGSEATYESGFVIDKFPISRPNLTFSTLTVSNMSPEDSSIYLCSVGQSYAGTGANVLTFGAGSRLTVL.